This T cell receptor beta chain was captured by sequencing in a study of blood T cell repertoires in COVID-19. For the study at large: The study drew acute and convalescent COVID-19 samples from the United States, Italy and Spain.

The trim removed 5 bases at V and 6 bases at J, leaving 7 bases unmatched. Germline CDR1 and CDR2: SGHTA and FQGNSA. This CDR3 has 14 amino acids. The table came from immunoSEQ multiplex PCR; TCRdb's copy has only in-frame clones and leaves some out. The repertoire holds approximately 46,000 clones, with around 80% as singletons. The gene calls are TRBV7-2 and TRBJ1-2; 9 bases are a match to TRBD1. The source material was peripheral blood. This receptor was identified in a human donor in a cohort sampled during active COVID-19. The CDR3 DNA sequence: TGTGCCAGCAGCACACGGACAGGGGAAAATGGCTACACCTTC. Its translation: CASSTRTGENGYTF. Full variable domain (remainder filled in from reference TRBV7-2 and TRBJ1-2): GAGVSQSPSNKVTEKGKDVELRCDPISGHTALYWYRQSLGQGLEFLIYFQGNSAPDKSGLPSDRFSAERTGGSVSTLTIQRTQQEDSAVYLCASSTRTGENGYTFGSGTRLTVV.